The clone carrying this T cell receptor (beta chain) has just one count. No antigen is known for it. Germline lookup yields CDR1 SGHKS and CDR2 YYEKEE (reference sequence). The CDR3 has 13 residues. Trimming shortened V by 4 bases and J by 2 bases, and 7 bases separated the two germline ends. This specimen comes from a study of cytotoxic CD8 clonotypes in ibrutinib-treated CLL. Libraries of TCR beta were made from 1.5 to 2.5 micrograms of genomic DNA that came from cryopreserved PBMCs. The table came from immunoSEQ multiplex PCR; TCRdb's copy has only in-frame clones and leaves some out. The sample includes about 6,700 clones, 60% to 80% of them seen just once. Regarding the study as a whole: Age-matched healthy donor levels were exceeded by baseline clonality, which tracked circulating CD8+ T-cell counts.

Sequences were derived from PBMCs, sampled before ibrutinib treatment. This TCR came from a human donor with chronic lymphocytic leukemia. The chain employs TRBV5-5 and TRBJ1-5; D remains ambiguous. As DNA, the CDR3 is TGTGCCAGCAGCACGGACGGCAATCAGCCCCAGCATTTT. It translates to CASSTDGNQPQHF.